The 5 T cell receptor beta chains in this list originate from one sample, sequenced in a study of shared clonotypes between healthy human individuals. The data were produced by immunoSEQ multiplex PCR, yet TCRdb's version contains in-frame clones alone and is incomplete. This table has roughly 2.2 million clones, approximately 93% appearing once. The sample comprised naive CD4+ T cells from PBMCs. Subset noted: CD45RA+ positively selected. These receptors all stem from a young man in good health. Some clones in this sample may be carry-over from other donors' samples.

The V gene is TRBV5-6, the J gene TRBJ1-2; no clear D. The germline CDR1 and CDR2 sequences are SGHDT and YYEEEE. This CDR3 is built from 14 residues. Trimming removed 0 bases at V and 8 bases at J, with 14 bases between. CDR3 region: CASSLGSSSLGYTF. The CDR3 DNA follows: TGTGCCAGCAGCTTGGGTTCATCCTCTTTGGGCTACACCTTC.

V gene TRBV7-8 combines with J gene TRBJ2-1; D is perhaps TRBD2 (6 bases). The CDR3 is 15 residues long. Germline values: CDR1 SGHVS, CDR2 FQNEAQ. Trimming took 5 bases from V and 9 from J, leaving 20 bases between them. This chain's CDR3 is CASSLGQGGRGEQFF. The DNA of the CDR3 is TGTGCCAGCAGCCTGGGGCAGGGAGGACGGGGTGAGCAGTTCTTC.

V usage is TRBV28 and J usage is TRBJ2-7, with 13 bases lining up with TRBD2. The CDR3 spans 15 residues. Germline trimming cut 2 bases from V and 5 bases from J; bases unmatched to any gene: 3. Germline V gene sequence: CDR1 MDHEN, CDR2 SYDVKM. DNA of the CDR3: TGTGCCAGCAGTTTAGCGACTAGCGGGAGGAACGAGCAGTACTTC. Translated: CASSLATSGRNEQYF.

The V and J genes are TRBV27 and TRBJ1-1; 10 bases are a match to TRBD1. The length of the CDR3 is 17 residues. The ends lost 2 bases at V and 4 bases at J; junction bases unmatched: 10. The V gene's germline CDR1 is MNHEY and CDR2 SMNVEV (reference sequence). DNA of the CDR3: TGTGCCAGCAGTTTAGCCGGGACAGGGGTGGCAGGCACTGAAGCTTTCTTT. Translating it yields CASSLAGTGVAGTEAFF.

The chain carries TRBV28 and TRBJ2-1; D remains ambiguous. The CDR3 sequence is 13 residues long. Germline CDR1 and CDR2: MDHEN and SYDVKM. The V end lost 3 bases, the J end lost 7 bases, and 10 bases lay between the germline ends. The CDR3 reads CASSFWGRNEQFF. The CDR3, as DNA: TGTGCCAGCAGTTTCTGGGGAAGGAATGAGCAGTTCTTC.